The source of this TCR beta chain is a study of cytomegalovirus exposure and HLA in healthy donors. Study results and caveats: Listed as cytomegalovirus-associated were about 160 TCR beta chains. The tendency of first-cohort TCR clusters to co-occur in the approximately 120 validation repertoires was identified by a subsequent analysis.

The donors were part of the roughly 130-subject validation cohort, which stood apart from the roughly 700-subject first cohort. Repertoires were generated with immunoSEQ multiplex PCR, while TCRdb's copy carries only in-frame clones and drops some. The top ten hold 4.5% to 7% of the sample, which has approximately 160,000 clones, less than 90% seen once. In regard to this clone: Its specificity is not known.

CDR1 MNHNS and CDR2 SASEGT come from the germline V gene. The J segment lost 7 bases and the V segment lost 6 bases, leaving 7 bases of the junction unmatched. The CDR3 has 13 amino acids. The source is a young woman in good health and CMV-seronegative. This chain uses TRBV6-1 with TRBJ1-2; 8 bases fit TRBD1. The sequenced material came from PBMCs. The CDR3 sequence: CASRPQGAGGYTF. The CDR3 DNA reads TGTGCCAGCAGACCCCAGGGGGCCGGTGGCTACACCTTC.